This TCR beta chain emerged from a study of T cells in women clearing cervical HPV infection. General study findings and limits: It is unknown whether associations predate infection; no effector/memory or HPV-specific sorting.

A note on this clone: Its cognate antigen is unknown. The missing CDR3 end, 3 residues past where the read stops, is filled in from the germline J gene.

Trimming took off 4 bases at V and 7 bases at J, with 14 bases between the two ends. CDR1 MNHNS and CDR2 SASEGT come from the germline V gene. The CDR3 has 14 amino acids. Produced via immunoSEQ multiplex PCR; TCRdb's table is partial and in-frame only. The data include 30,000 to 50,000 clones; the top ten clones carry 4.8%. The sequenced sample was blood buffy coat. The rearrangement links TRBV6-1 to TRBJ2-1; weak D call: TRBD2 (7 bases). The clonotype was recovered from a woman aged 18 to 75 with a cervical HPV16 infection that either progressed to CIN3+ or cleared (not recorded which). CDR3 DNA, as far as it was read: TGTGCCAGCAGTGGGGGGGGGCAGGAAAATGAG. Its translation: CASSGGGQENE. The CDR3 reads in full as CASSGGGQENEQFF.